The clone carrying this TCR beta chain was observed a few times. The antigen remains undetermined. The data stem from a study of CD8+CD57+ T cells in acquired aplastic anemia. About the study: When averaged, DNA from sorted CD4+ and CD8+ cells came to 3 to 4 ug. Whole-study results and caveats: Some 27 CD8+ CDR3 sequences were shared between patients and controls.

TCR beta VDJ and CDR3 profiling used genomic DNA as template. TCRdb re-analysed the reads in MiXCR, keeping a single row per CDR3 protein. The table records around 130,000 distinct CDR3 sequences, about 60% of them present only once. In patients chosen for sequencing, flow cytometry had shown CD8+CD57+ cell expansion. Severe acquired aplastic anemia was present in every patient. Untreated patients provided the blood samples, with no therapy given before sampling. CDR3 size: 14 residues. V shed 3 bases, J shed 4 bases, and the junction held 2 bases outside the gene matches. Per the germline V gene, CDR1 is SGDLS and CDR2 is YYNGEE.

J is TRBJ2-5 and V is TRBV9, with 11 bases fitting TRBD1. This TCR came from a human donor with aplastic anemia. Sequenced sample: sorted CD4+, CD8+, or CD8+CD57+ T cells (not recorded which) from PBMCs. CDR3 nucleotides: TGTGCCAGCAGCGCAGGGACAGGGGGAGAGACCCAGTACTTC. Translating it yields CASSAGTGGETQYF.